Below, 29 T cell receptor beta chains from the same sample are listed, as sequenced in a study of shared clonotypes between healthy human individuals. TCRdb keeps only in-frame clones here, not all; method: immunoSEQ multiplex PCR. The table lists roughly 2,300,000 clones, approximately 90% of them singletons. The sequenced sample was naive CD4+ T cells from PBMCs. Subset described: CD45RA+ positively selected. The receptors come from a man aged 18-30 years in good health. Some clones in this sample may be carry-over from other donors' samples.

The rearrangement joins TRBV28 to TRBJ1-5; 9 bases align to TRBD1. The germline CDR1 and CDR2 sequences are MDHEN and SYDVKM. The V gene end was trimmed by 7 bases and the J gene end by 11 bases; junction bases not matched to a gene: 12. The length of the CDR3 is 14 residues. DNA for the CDR3: TGTGCCAGCACCTACACAGGGGGCACCGGGGCCCAGCATTTT. Translation: CASTYTGGTGAQHF.

The chain couples TRBV27 to TRBJ2-1; 8 positions match TRBD2. The CDR3 runs to 20 residues. Germline V gene data show CDR1 as MNHEY and CDR2 as SMNVEV (reference sequence). Trimming at V came to 6 bases and at J to 3 bases, leaving 22 bases not matched to a gene. CDR3 coding DNA: TGTGCCAGCAGCAATAGGGGAATGTCCCTGACCGGGAGGGTCTACAATGAGCAGTTCTTC. This codes for CASSNRGMSLTGRVYNEQFF.

This clone is a singleton in its sample. The V call is TRBV25-1, the J call TRBJ2-1, with a possible D match to TRBD2 (6 bases). Between the trimmed V and J ends, which lost 8 bases and 2 bases, there was a span of 10 bases. The CDR3 has 13 residues. In germline, CDR1 is MGHDK, CDR2 SYGVNS. The CDR3 sequence: CASQAGPYNEQFF. The CDR3, as DNA: TGTGCCAGCCAAGCGGGTCCCTACAATGAGCAGTTCTTC. The full variable domain, its missing parts supplied by reference TRBV25-1 and TRBJ2-1, is EADIYQTPRYLVIGTGKKITLECSQTMGHDKMYWYQQDPGMELHLIHYSYGVNSTEKGDLSSESTVSRIRTEHFPLTLESARPSHTSQYLCASQAGPYNEQFFGPGTRLTVL.

This sequence joins TRBV28 and TRBJ1-2; the D gene is possibly TRBD1 (6 bases). V shed 7 bases and J shed 5 bases, with 8 bases lying between them. CDR1 is MDHEN and CDR2 is SYDVKM in the germline V gene. CDR3 size: 11 residues. The DNA of the CDR3 is TGTGCCAGCAAAGGGGGGTATGGCTACACCTTC. It yields the protein CASKGGYGYTF.

As concerns this clone: This specimen includes other DNA sequences encoding the same CDR3. The CDR3: CASSSQLNTEAFF. In DNA form, the CDR3 reads TGTGCCAGCAGCTCCCAGCTGAACACTGAAGCTTTCTTT. V and J are TRBV7-2 and TRBJ1-1; D gene ambiguous. The germline gives CDR1 SGHTA, CDR2 FQGNSA. V was pared by 4 bases and J by 0 bases, with 6 bases between. There are 13 residues in the CDR3.

Points on this clone: This same CDR3 is encoded by further DNA sequences in the sample. The chain combines TRBV6-1 with TRBJ2-7; 7 bases fit TRBD1. Germline-derived CDR1 and CDR2 are MNHNS and SASEGT. J lost 1 base, V lost 1 base, and 4 bases had no gene match. The CDR3 is 15 amino acids. In DNA, the CDR3 is TGTGCCAGCAGTGAAGGGGGGACAGTATCCTACGAGCAGTACTTC. Encoded protein: CASSEGGTVSYEQYF.

The V and J genes are TRBV5-4 and TRBJ2-7; 8 positions agree with TRBD2. The CDR3 totals 15 residues. CDR1 and CDR2 (germline): SGHNT, YYREEE (reference sequence). V was clipped by 4 bases and J by 4 bases; unmatched bases: 10. The CDR3 protein is CASSRTSGTIYEQYF. The CDR3 nucleotides read TGTGCCAGCAGCCGAACTAGCGGAACGATTTACGAGCAGTACTTC.

CDR3 nucleotide sequence: TGTGCCGTAACCGCCGGGGAGGGGTCGCGAGTCTATGAGCAGTTCTTC. Its translation: CAVTAGEGSRVYEQFF. V and J are TRBV28 and TRBJ2-1; 7 bases agree with TRBD2. The CDR3 is 16 residues long. Germline-derived CDR1 and CDR2 are MDHEN and SYDVKM. V lost 11 bases, J lost 8 bases, and 21 bases stayed unmatched.

The rearrangement links TRBV7-2 to TRBJ2-5, with 7 bases lining up with TRBD2. Germline V gives CDR1 SGHTA, CDR2 FQGNSA. J was trimmed by 4 bases and V by 5 bases; bases with no gene match: 10. This CDR3 spans 15 amino acids. The CDR3 DNA reads as TGTGCCAGCAGCCACCAGCGGGGTGGTGGAGAGACCCAGTACTTC. It codes for CASSHQRGGGETQYF.

Worth noting for this clone: Other nucleotide sequences from this sample produce the same CDR3. The rearrangement links TRBV28 to TRBJ1-1, with unresolved D. The germline V gene encodes CDR1 MDHEN and CDR2 SYDVKM. The CDR3 loop spans 13 amino acids. The germline V and J ends were trimmed by 6 bases and 0 bases, with 8 bases remaining between them. The CDR3 protein is CASRPSMNTEAFF. CDR3 coding DNA: TGTGCCAGCAGACCTTCTATGAACACTGAAGCTTTCTTT.

The chain recombines TRBV11-2 with TRBJ2-2, with 7 positions matching TRBD2. The CDR3 runs 16 residues. J lost 1 base, V lost 6 bases, and 8 bases had no gene match. Germline assignment: CDR1 SGHAT and CDR2 FQNNGV. In nucleotides, the CDR3 is TGTGCCAGCAGAGTCCCCGGGAGGCTGAACACCGGGGAGCTGTTTTTT. It is translated as CASRVPGRLNTGELFF.

V gene TRBV27 combines with J gene TRBJ2-7; D possibly matches TRBD1 or TRBD2 (6 bases each). The CDR3 is made up of 15 amino acids. Trimming removed 2 bases at V and 6 bases at J, with 17 bases between. CDR1 and CDR2 from the germline V gene are MNHEY and SMNVEV (reference sequence). The CDR3 sequence: CASSLIALGGGEQYF. The CDR3 nucleotides read TGTGCCAGCAGTTTAATAGCACTAGGGGGAGGCGAGCAGTACTTC.

V and J are TRBV19 and TRBJ2-7, with a possible D match to TRBD1 (5 bases). Trimming stripped 5 bases from V and 3 bases from J, with 20 bases between. The CDR3 totals 16 residues. CDR1 and CDR2 from the germline V gene are LNHDA and SQIVND (reference sequence). The CDR3 loop is CASSRQTVSVGYEQYF. CDR3 in DNA: TGTGCCAGTAGTCGTCAGACAGTCTCTGTTGGCTACGAGCAGTACTTC.

This clone occurred a few times. This chain uses TRBV28 with TRBJ1-5; 8 bases match TRBD1. CDR1 is MDHEN, CDR2 SYDVKM, per germline. The CDR3 is made up of 14 amino acids. The V segment lost 7 bases and the J segment 7 bases; nucleotides outside the gene matches: 9. CDR3 sequence reads: CASKPDRGRQPQHF. The CDR3 DNA sequence: TGTGCCAGCAAACCCGACAGGGGTAGACAGCCCCAGCATTTT.

About this clone: Its ends do not fully match the called genes, so a read error is possible. The chain uses TRBV4-2 and TRBJ2-7; D tentatively fits TRBD1 or TRBD2 (5 bases each). This CDR3 has 14 residues. Looked up from germline, CDR1 is LGHNA and CDR2 is YNFKEQ. In nucleotides, the CDR3 is TGTGCCAGCAGCCAAGATCGGGGCCTAGGTCCTCTCGGCTTC. Residues: CASSQDRGLGPLGF.

J is TRBJ2-5 and V is TRBV10-1; maybe TRBD2 (5 bases). CDR1 is WNHNN and CDR2 is SYGVQD in the germline V gene (reference sequence). V lost 0 bases to trimming and J lost 2 bases, with 10 bases between them. The CDR3 has 15 amino acids. CDR3 amino acids: CASSESPRGQETQYF. As DNA, the CDR3 is TGCGCCAGCAGTGAGTCGCCCCGGGGACAAGAGACCCAGTACTTC.

The sample holds a few counts of this clone. V and J are TRBV2 and TRBJ1-4; the match to TRBD1 covers 9 bases. This CDR3 contains 15 residues. V lost 4 bases to trimming and J lost 11 bases; unmatched junction nucleotides: 11. CDR1 is SNHLY and CDR2 is FYNNEI in the germline V gene. The CDR3 region is CASSGVQGAREKLFF. The CDR3 DNA reads as TGTGCCAGCAGTGGAGTACAGGGGGCGCGGGAGAAACTGTTTTTT.

This chain uses TRBV29-1 with TRBJ2-5; a weak D match, TRBD1 (6 bases). The CDR3 spans 13 residues. Trimming stripped 5 bases from V and 1 base from J, with 11 bases between. Germline V gives CDR1 SQVTM, CDR2 ANQGSEA. The CDR3: CSVLRDTQETQYF. In DNA form, the CDR3 reads TGCAGCGTTCTCCGGGACACCCAAGAGACCCAGTACTTC.

Comments on this clone: The sample carries other DNA sequences with the same CDR3. This chain links TRBV6-1 with TRBJ1-1; possibly TRBD1 for D (6 bases). Germline-derived CDR1 and CDR2 are MNHNS and SASEGT. Trimming pared 5 bases from V and 1 base from J, leaving 8 bases between. The length of the CDR3 is 13 residues. The CDR3 spells CASSLTGNTEAFF. CDR3 coding DNA: TGTGCCAGCAGTTTGACAGGGAACACTGAAGCTTTCTTT.

The rearrangement joins TRBV6-5 to TRBJ1-2; weak D call: TRBD1 (6 bases). Trimming cost V 8 bases and J 7 bases, with 14 bases left between them. The CDR3 is 12 amino acids. The V gene's germline CDR1 is MNHEY and CDR2 SVGAGI. This CDR3 is CASGQQGPGYTF. The CDR3 region has the DNA TGTGCCAGCGGACAACAGGGTCCTGGCTACACCTTC.

The rearrangement uses TRBV6-1 and TRBJ1-2; D is unclear. Between the trimmed V and J ends, which lost 3 bases and 7 bases, there was a span of 12 bases. Germline V CDR1 and CDR2: MNHNS, SASEGT. The CDR3 consists of 13 residues. CDR3 protein: CASSERARGGYTF. In nucleotides, the CDR3 is TGTGCCAGCAGTGAGAGGGCGCGCGGTGGCTACACCTTC.

This clone has just one count. V and J are TRBV28 and TRBJ2-1; 7 bases match TRBD2. Germline trimming cut 6 bases from V and 5 bases from J; bases unmatched to any gene: 10. This CDR3 is 15 amino acids long. Germline V gene lookup returns CDR1 MDHEN and CDR2 SYDVKM. As DNA, the CDR3 is TGTGCCAGCAGGCATGCACTAGCGTCTCACAATGAGCAGTTCTTC. Translated: CASRHALASHNEQFF.

V is TRBV5-4 and J is TRBJ1-4, with 7 positions matching TRBD1. The CDR3 has 13 amino acids. Germline loops: CDR1 SGHNT, CDR2 YYREEE (reference sequence). The V gene end was trimmed by 6 bases and the J gene end by 7 bases; junction bases not matched to a gene: 6. The CDR3 nucleotides are TGTGCCAGCACATCGGGACAGACTGAAAAACTGTTTTTT. Residues: CASTSGQTEKLFF.

This clone has a single count. J is TRBJ2-1 and V is TRBV2, with D unresolved. The germline gives CDR1 SNHLY, CDR2 FYNNEI. CDR3 size: 10 residues. CDR3 DNA: TGTCCTCCCCTGAACAATGAGCAGTTCTTC. It translates to CPPLNNEQFF.

The rearrangement joins TRBV7-3 to TRBJ2-3, with D unresolved. Between the trimmed V and J ends, which lost 4 bases and 2 bases, there was a span of 10 bases. Per germline, CDR1 SGHTA and CDR2 FQGTGA. The CDR3 sequence is 14 residues long. Written as DNA, the CDR3 is TGTGCCAGCAGCTCGAACGGGTTCACAGATACGCAGTATTTT. Translation: CASSSNGFTDTQYF.

The chain uses TRBV10-3 and TRBJ2-5; D may match TRBD1 or TRBD2 (5 bases each). Trimming removed 6 bases at V and 5 bases at J, with 16 bases between. Germline V CDR1 and CDR2: ENHRY, SYGVKD. The CDR3 is 14 amino acids. CDR3 nucleotides: TGTGCCATCAGGAAGACAGCGGCGGAGGAGACCCAGTACTTC. Its protein is CAIRKTAAEETQYF.

V gene TRBV9 combines with J gene TRBJ1-2; D possibly corresponds to TRBD1 (6 bases). There are 14 residues in the CDR3. Germline V gene lookup returns CDR1 SGDLS and CDR2 YYNGEE. V gave up 3 bases and J gave up 5 bases, with 14 bases separating them. Here the CDR3 reads CASSATGTSYGYTF. The DNA of the CDR3 is TGTGCCAGCAGCGCGACCGGGACAAGTTATGGCTACACCTTC.

This chain links TRBV5-6 with TRBJ2-3, with D maybe TRBD2 (5 bases). The V end was cut by 4 bases, the J end by 2 bases, with 8 bases between. The CDR3 covers 13 residues. Per germline, CDR1 SGHDT and CDR2 YYEEEE. The CDR3 coding sequence is TGTGCCAGCAGCCGCCGGGACACAGATACGCAGTATTTT. Protein: CASSRRDTDTQYF.

This clone was observed a few times. The chain is built from TRBV5-1 and TRBJ1-1, with D possibly TRBD1 on 5 matching bases. The germline gives CDR1 SGHRS, CDR2 YFSETQ. V was trimmed by 3 bases and J by 0 bases, leaving 9 bases between them. The CDR3 is made up of 14 amino acids. CDR3 in amino acids: CASSWGSVNTEAFF. The CDR3 nucleotides read TGCGCCAGCAGCTGGGGGTCGGTGAACACTGAAGCTTTCTTT.